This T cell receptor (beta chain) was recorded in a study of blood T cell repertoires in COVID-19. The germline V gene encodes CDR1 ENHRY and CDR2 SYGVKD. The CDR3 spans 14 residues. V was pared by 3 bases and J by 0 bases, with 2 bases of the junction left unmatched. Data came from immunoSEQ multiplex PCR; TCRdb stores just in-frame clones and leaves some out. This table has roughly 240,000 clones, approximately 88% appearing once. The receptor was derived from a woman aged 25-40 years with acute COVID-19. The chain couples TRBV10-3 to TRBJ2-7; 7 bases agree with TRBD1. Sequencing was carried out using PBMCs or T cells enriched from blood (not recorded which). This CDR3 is CAISDRGSSYEQYF. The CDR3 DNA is TGTGCCATCAGTGACAGGGGGAGCTCCTACGAGCAGTACTTC.